These T cell receptor beta chains were read from a single sample in a study of technical replicates of blood from several donors. The protocol was immunoSEQ multiplex PCR, while the TCRdb copy is restricted to in-frame clones and leaves out a portion. The table records fewer than 60,000 clones, 90% to 95% of them present only once. Sequencing input: PBMCs. The receptors stem from a human donor in good health. Some clones in this sample may be carry-over from other donors' samples. Both conserved end residues are part of each CDR3. The D gene is left open where the match is weak. Clone sizes are given selectively: once, few, many, or a class where the clone is expanded.

size	V	D	J	DNA	CDR3
.	TRBV6-6	TRBD1	TRBJ1-6	TGTGCCAGCAGGCCCGGGACAGGGTATTCACCCCTCCACTTT	CASRPGTGYSPLHF
.	TRBV6-1	.	TRBJ2-2	TGTGCCAGCGGCATATTCGCCGGGGAGCTGTTTTTT	CASGIFAGELFF
.	TRBV6-6	TRBD1	TRBJ1-2	TGTGCCAGCAGTAAAGGACAGGAGAATAACTATGGCTACACCTTC	CASSKGQENNYGYTF
.	TRBV10-3	.	TRBJ2-2	TGTGCCATCAGACAGGACACGAACACCGGGGAGCTGTTTTTT	CAIRQDTNTGELFF
.	TRBV19	.	TRBJ2-1	TGTGCCAGTAGTATTAGCAGGGCTTACAATGAGCAGTTCTTC	CASSISRAYNEQFF
many	TRBV6-1	TRBD1	TRBJ1-6	TGTGCCAGCAGCGCCGGGACAGGGGATAATTCACCCCTCCACTTT	CASSAGTGDNSPLHF
.	TRBV30	.	TRBJ1-2	TGTGCCTGGTCCGGCGGAGCTGGCCTTGTCTTTAACTATGGCTACACCTTC	CAWSGGAGLVFNYGYTF
few	TRBV6-5	.	TRBJ2-1	TGTGCCAGCAGCCCCCCGGGGGTGAATGAGCAGTTCTTC	CASSPPGVNEQFF
.	TRBV18	.	TRBJ2-7	TGTGCCAGCTCACCAAGGGGCAGGACCTACGAGCAGTACTTC	CASSPRGRTYEQYF
once	TRBV4-2	.	TRBJ1-2	TGTGCCAGCAGCCAAGAGGGCCTTGGGGGGGGCGCGGGCTACACCTTC	CASSQEGLGGGAGYTF
.	TRBV5-1	TRBD1	TRBJ1-1	TGCGCCAGCAGCTTGACTCTGGACAGGGGAAATGAAGCTTTCTTT	CASSLTLDRGNEAFF
.	TRBV4-2	TRBD2	TRBJ2-5	TGTGCCAGCAGCCAAGGGGCTAGCGGGGGGGCGGCGAGAGAGACCCAGTACTTC	CASSQGASGGAARETQYF
once	TRBV2	.	TRBJ1-4	TGTGCCAGCAGCATGGGGCAGCGCGAAAAACTGTTTTTT	CASSMGQREKLFF
.	TRBV7-9	.	TRBJ1-4	TGTGCCAGCAGCTCCAGGGGAAGGGTAAAACTGTTTTTT	CASSSRGRVKLFF
once	TRBV6-1	.	TRBJ2-1	TGTGCCAGCAGTGATCAGCCCCCAGGAGCGGGCGGCAATGAGCAGTTCTTC	CASSDQPPGAGGNEQFF
.	TRBV7-2	TRBD2	TRBJ2-3	TGTGCCGGTCGAGCAGCGGGAGGTTCTACGCAGTATTTT	CAGRAAGGSTQYF
.	TRBV7-3	TRBD2	TRBJ2-3	TGTGCCAGCAGCTCCGACGGGGGGAGAGGAGATACGCAGTATTTT	CASSSDGGRGDTQYF
.	TRBV6-1	TRBD1	TRBJ2-7	TGTGCCAGCCATTGGACAGGGACCGACGAGCAGTACTTC	CASHWTGTDEQYF
.	TRBV6-5	.	TRBJ1-1	TGTGCCAGCAGTTACTCGATCACCCCGGGGACTGAAGCTTTCTTT	CASSYSITPGTEAFF
.	TRBV19	.	TRBJ1-2	TGTGCCAGTAGTATAGGTACAGGGTTACGCTATGGCTACACCTTC	CASSIGTGLRYGYTF
.	TRBV5-8	TRBD1	TRBJ2-2	TGTGCCAGCAAGACGGGACAGGGGAACACCGGGGAGCTGTTTTTT	CASKTGQGNTGELFF
.	TRBV19	.	TRBJ1-1	TGTGCCAGTAGTATCACAGGGAAGAACACTGAAGCTTTCTTT	CASSITGKNTEAFF
.	TRBV2	.	TRBJ1-2	TGTGCCAGCAGTGTTGACAACCCCTCTAACTATGGCTACACCTTC	CASSVDNPSNYGYTF
few	TRBV6-5	.	TRBJ2-1	TGTGCCAGCAGTTACTCAGGAGCGAATGGTGAGCAGTTCTTC	CASSYSGANGEQFF
.	TRBV20-1	TRBD1	TRBJ2-7	TGCAGTGCGGGACAGGTTGCCGAGCAGTACTTC	CSAGQVAEQYF
.	TRBV5-6	.	TRBJ2-1	TGTGCCAGCAGCTTGGCCTCCGCACGGGACAATGAGCAGTTCTTC	CASSLASARDNEQFF
.	TRBV9	TRBD1	TRBJ1-5	TGTGCCAGCAGCGCCATTCACAGGGGGCGACGGCATTTT	CASSAIHRGRRHF
.	TRBV5-6	TRBD2	TRBJ2-1	TGTGCCAGCATCAGGACCGGGAGGTACACCTACAATGAGCAGTTCTTC	CASIRTGRYTYNEQFF
.	TRBV5-1	.	TRBJ2-5	TGCGCCAGCAGCCAACGGACAGATGAGCCAGAGACCCAGTACTTC	CASSQRTDEPETQYF
.	TRBV27	.	TRBJ1-1	TGTGCCAGCAGTCCATACCCCAGGGCCATAGCTGAAGCTTTCTTT	CASSPYPRAIAEAFF
once	TRBV5-1	TRBD2	TRBJ2-1	TGCGCCAGCAACCCAGCGGGGGGATACAATGAGCAGTTCTTC	CASNPAGGYNEQFF
once	TRBV1	.	TRBJ1-6	TGCACCAGCAGCCAAGGTCTGGGACAGCTAGATTCACCCCTCCACTTT	CTSSQGLGQLDSPLHF
.	TRBV19	TRBD2	TRBJ2-7	TGTGCCAGTAGCTCGGGGGGGGACAACTTCTACGAGCAGTACTTC	CASSSGGDNFYEQYF
.	TRBV19	.	TRBJ1-5	TGTGCCAGTAGTCTTAATAGCAATCAGCCCCAGCATTTT	CASSLNSNQPQHF
.	TRBV5-1	TRBD1	TRBJ1-3	TGCGCCAGCAGCTTGGCGGCAGGGGGTTCTGGAAACACCATATATTTT	CASSLAAGGSGNTIYF
once	TRBV7-9	TRBD1	TRBJ1-2	TGTGCCAGCAGCCCCCGGACAGGGCCAAACTATGGCTACACCTTC	CASSPRTGPNYGYTF
.	TRBV11-1	TRBD2	TRBJ2-3	TGTGCCAGCAGCTCCTACCTATCTAGCGGGAGCCCAGATACGCAGTATTTT	CASSSYLSSGSPDTQYF
.	TRBV5-1	.	TRBJ1-3	TGCGCCAGCAGCTTACAGGGCTCTGGAAACACCATATATTTT	CASSLQGSGNTIYF
.	TRBV9	.	TRBJ2-7	TGTGCCAGCAGCGTAGGACATCACATGATAGAGCAGTACTTC	CASSVGHHMIEQYF
.	TRBV5-1	.	TRBJ2-5	TGCGCCAGCAGCTGGCCTACAGGACCCCAAGAGACCCAGTACTTC	CASSWPTGPQETQYF
.	TRBV19	.	TRBJ2-7	TGTGCCAGTAGTAGTTTACTCCTTTCGGGGGGCTCTTACTACGAGCAGTACTTC	CASSSLLLSGGSYYEQYF
.	TRBV12-5	TRBD2	TRBJ2-1	TGTGCTAGTGGTTTGGAGCGGGGTGAGCAGTTCTTC	CASGLERGEQFF
few	TRBV5-8	.	TRBJ2-7	TGTGCCAGCAGCTTGAGTGCCAGATCGGGCGAGCAGTACTTC	CASSLSARSGEQYF